This TCR beta chain came from a study of blood T cell repertoires in COVID-19. Original processing notes: Estimated nucleated cell counts came from reference gene primer amplification. This table comes from immunoSEQ multiplex PCR, and its TCRdb copy is limited to in-frame clones, with some not included. V and J calls and clone size are those listed in that table; D and trimming were worked out from the DNA. The sample includes some 200,000 clones, over 80% seen only once; the top ten take roughly 0.91%. Trimming took 3 bases from V and 6 from J; bases not matched to a gene: 7. The CDR3 is made up of 14 amino acids. Germline V gene data show CDR1 as SGDLS and CDR2 as YYNGEE. Seattle enrolled patients during active infection and tracked them longitudinally.

The chain has TRBV9 and TRBJ1-2; the match to TRBD1 covers 8 bases. The sequence was obtained from a man aged 60 to 69 with COVID-19, enrolled during active disease. Input material: peripheral blood. In DNA, the CDR3 is TGTGCCAGCAGCGACTACAGGGGGGTCGATGGCTACACCTTC. This gives the protein CASSDYRGVDGYTF.